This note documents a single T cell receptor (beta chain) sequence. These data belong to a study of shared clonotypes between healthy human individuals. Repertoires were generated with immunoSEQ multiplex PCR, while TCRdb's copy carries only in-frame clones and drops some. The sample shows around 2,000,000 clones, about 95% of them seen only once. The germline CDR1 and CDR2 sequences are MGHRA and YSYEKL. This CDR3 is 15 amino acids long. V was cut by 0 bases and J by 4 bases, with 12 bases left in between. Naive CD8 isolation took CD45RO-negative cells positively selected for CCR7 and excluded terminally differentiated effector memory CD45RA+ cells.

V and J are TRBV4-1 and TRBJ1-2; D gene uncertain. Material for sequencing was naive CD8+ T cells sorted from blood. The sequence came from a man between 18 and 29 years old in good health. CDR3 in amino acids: CASSQDTGSGYGYTF. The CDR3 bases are TGCGCCAGCAGCCAAGATACGGGCTCAGGCTATGGCTACACCTTC.